This TCR beta chain was documented in a study of blood T cell repertoires in COVID-19. Study summary: Both acute and convalescent COVID-19 samples were obtained from the United States, Italy and Spain.

Germline V lookup: CDR1 SEHNR, CDR2 FQNEAQ (reference sequence). There are 15 residues in the CDR3. Losses at the gene ends were 5 bases for V and 4 bases for J; bases not matched to a gene: 8. Per the authors' pipeline: Reference gene primer amplification in the assay estimated nucleated cell counts. Repertoires were generated with immunoSEQ multiplex PCR, while TCRdb's copy carries only in-frame clones and drops some. V, J and clone size are taken as reported in that table, and D and trimming were inferred from the DNA itself. The sample carries around 190,000 clones, nearly 90% recorded once. Patients from Seattle were sampled longitudinally, starting during active infection.

The chain uses TRBV7-9 and TRBJ2-5; 9 bases map to TRBD1. This clonotype was obtained from a man in his fifties with COVID-19, enrolled during active disease. Sequences were obtained from peripheral blood. The chain's CDR3 is CASSRTGDVGETQYF. For the CDR3, the DNA is TGTGCCAGCAGCCGGACAGGGGATGTAGGAGAGACCCAGTACTTC.